The 3 T cell receptor beta chains below come from one sample, sequenced in a study of shared clonotypes between healthy human individuals (dated by TCRdb to about 2020). The library was built by means of the immunoSEQ multiplex PCR assay. Sourced from immuneACCESS, this table was stored by TCRdb with only in-frame sequences that have V and J called. A share of the clones is absent; for the studies checked, an unresolved V gene accounts for under half, and the remainder has no known explanation. The sample records about 520,000 clones, approximately 82% of which are singletons. 12% of the sample rests with the top ten. The sequencing sample was made of PBMCs. These receptors were obtained from a woman between 35 and 50 years old in good health. Some clones in this sample may be carry-over from other donors' samples.

The V call is TRBV11-2, the J call TRBJ2-7; D is possibly TRBD2 (6 bases). The V end lost 5 bases, the J end lost 6 bases, and 17 bases lay between the germline ends. This CDR3 contains 14 residues. Per the germline V gene, CDR1 is SGHAT and CDR2 is FQNNGV. This chain's CDR3 is CASSHTGEAPEQYF. The CDR3 coding sequence is TGTGCCAGCAGCCATACGGGGGAGGCCCCCGAGCAGTACTTC.

This rearrangement joins TRBV6-5 to TRBJ1-6; the D is unclear. Germline V gene sequence: CDR1 MNHEY, CDR2 SVGAGI. The length of the CDR3 is 15 residues. V gave up 0 bases and J gave up 7 bases, with 10 bases separating them. Written as DNA, the CDR3 is TGTGCCAGCAGTTACTCGGGCGGGGAGAATTCACCCCTCCACTTT. As protein: CASSYSGGENSPLHF.

Worth noting for this clone: Other DNA sequences from this sample encode an identical CDR3 as well. The rearrangement joins TRBV29-1 to TRBJ2-7; D possibly uses TRBD1 or TRBD2 (5 bases each). Trimming stripped 5 bases from V and 0 bases from J, with 8 bases between. The CDR3 is 12 residues long. Germline CDR1 reads SQVTM; CDR2 reads ANQGSEA. For the CDR3, the DNA is TGCAGCGTTTCAGGGAGCTCCTACGAGCAGTACTTC. As protein: CSVSGSSYEQYF.